These 22 T cell receptor beta chains share one sample of origin, sequenced in a study of T cells in Graves' hyperthyroidism and ophthalmopathy. TCR beta CDR3 regions were amplified from RNA transcripts. A first-round RT-PCR of the TCR CDR3 used the HTBI primer set. TCRdb redid the calling of the multiplex PCR reads with MiXCR, one entry per CDR3 protein. Among around 600,000 distinct CDR3 sequences listed, 11% to 15% were seen once. Sequencing was carried out using blood. Receptors were obtained from a woman aged 18-29 years with Graves' ophthalmopathy.

This clonotype has a count of ten or more. The V and J genes are TRBV12-3 or TRBV12-4 and TRBJ2-7; possibly TRBD1 for D (6 bases). With 5 bases removed from V and 6 bases from J, the gap between germline ends came to 11 bases. The CDR3 is made up of 12 amino acids. The CDR3: CASSPGAFEQYF. In DNA, the CDR3 is TGTGCCAGCAGTCCAGGGGCGTTCGAGCAGTACTTC.

This clonotype appeared a few times. The chain couples TRBV6-2 or TRBV6-3 to TRBJ1-2; possible D gene TRBD1, 6 bases. The germline V and J ends were trimmed by 2 bases and 8 bases, with 12 bases remaining between them. The CDR3 length is 13 residues. Germline V gene sequence: CDR1 MNHEY, CDR2 SVGEGT. Written as DNA, the CDR3 is TGTGCCAGCAGTTACGTGGGGGCGGACGGCTACACCTTC. It codes for CASSYVGADGYTF.

This clonotype was seen many times. The chain uses TRBV20-1 and TRBJ2-7; D gene ambiguous. The ends were cut back, 6 bases at V and 0 bases at J, with 12 bases in the middle. Germline CDR1 and CDR2: DFQATT and SNEGSKA (reference sequence). The CDR3 sequence is 13 residues long. Written as DNA, the CDR3 is TGCAGTGCCATCTTGGGTAGCTCCTACGAGCAGTACTTC. Protein: CSAILGSSYEQYF.

This clonotype was picked up many times. V gene TRBV12-5 combines with J gene TRBJ2-5; the D gene is possibly TRBD1 (5 bases). The germline CDR1 and CDR2 sequences are LGHNT and FRNRAP. V shed 1 base and J shed 1 base, with 13 bases lying between them. This CDR3 is built from 16 residues. The CDR3 sequence: CASGLGTWGRQETQYF. The CDR3 nucleotides read TGTGCTAGTGGTTTGGGGACGTGGGGCCGCCAAGAGACCCAGTACTTC.

There are a few counts of this clonotype. A read error may account for a junction end that differs from germline. V and J are TRBV3-1 and TRBJ2-7; tentative D call: TRBD1 (5 bases). Germline lookup yields CDR1 LGHDT and CDR2 YNNKEL (reference sequence). The CDR3 is 15 amino acids. CDR3 region: CAGSQGRVRVYEQYF. In DNA form, the CDR3 reads TGTGCCGGCAGCCAAGGCAGGGTGAGAGTCTACGAGCAGTACTTC.

This clonotype occurred a few times. A much larger clone differs from this one at a single base, so this may be a read error. CDR3 coding DNA: TGTGCCAGCAGTGGAGCCTTCTCCAGGGGGATCGGTTCACCCCTCCACTTT. This encodes CASSGAFSRGIGSPLHF. The chain employs TRBV2 and TRBJ1-6; TRBD1 matches 7 bases. This CDR3 is built from 17 residues. From germline, CDR1 is SNHLY and CDR2 FYNNEI. Trimming at V came to 4 bases and at J to 9 bases, leaving 15 bases not matched to a gene.

In its sample, this clonotype was seen once. The CDR3: CAWSVGTGIDEQYF. The CDR3 coding sequence is TGTGCCTGGAGTGTTGGGACAGGGATCGACGAGCAGTACTTC. This rearrangement joins TRBV30 to TRBJ2-7; 9 positions match TRBD1. This CDR3 has 14 amino acids. Germline V lookup: CDR1 GTSNPN, CDR2 SVGIG (reference sequence). Losses at the gene ends were 0 bases for V and 5 bases for J; bases not matched to a gene: 5. Full variable domain (rest looked up from reference TRBV30 and TRBJ2-7): SQTIHQWPATLVQPVGSPLSLECTVEGTSNPNLYWYRQAAGRGLQLLFYSVGIGQISSEVPQNLSASRPQDRQFILSSKKLLLSDSGFYLCAWSVGTGIDEQYFGPGTRLTVT.

The chain couples TRBV18 to TRBJ2-1; 8 bases align to TRBD1. This CDR3 has 17 amino acids. J gave up 6 bases and V 1 base, and 11 bases lay outside the gene matches. CDR1 and CDR2 from the germline V gene are KGHSH and LQKENI. Here the CDR3 reads CASSPRSRGRWSNEQFF. CDR3 DNA sequence: TGTGCCAGCTCACCACGGAGCAGGGGGCGCTGGAGCAATGAGCAGTTCTTC. Drawing the rest from reference TRBV18 and TRBJ2-1, the complete variable domain is NAGVMQNPRHLVRRRGQEARLRCSPMKGHSHVYWYRQLPEEGLKFMVYLQKENIIDESGMPKERFSAEFPKEGPSILRIQQVVRGDSAAYFCASSPRSRGRWSNEQFFGPGTRLTVL.

This clonotype showed up just once. The CDR3: CASNPGVTNYGYTF. CDR3 bases: TGTGCCAGTAATCCGGGGGTGACTAACTATGGCTACACCTTC. The rearrangement uses TRBV19 and TRBJ1-2; TRBD1 might be the D (5 bases). CDR3 length: 14 amino acids. V lost 7 bases to trimming and J lost 0 bases, with 12 bases between them. CDR1 and CDR2 from the germline V gene are LNHDA and SQIVND (reference sequence). Complete variable domain (other parts from reference TRBV19 and TRBJ1-2): DGGITQSPKYLFRKEGQNVTLSCEQNLNHDAMYWYRQDPGQGLRLIYYSQIVNDFQKGDIAEGYSVSREKKESFPLTVTSAQKNPTAFYLCASNPGVTNYGYTFGSGTRLTVV.

CDR3 sequence (DNA): TGTGCCAGCACAACTAGCGGGATACCGTACGAGCAGTACTTC. Translation gives CASTTSGIPYEQYF. The chain couples TRBV28 to TRBJ2-7; 10 bases are shared with TRBD2. V lost 7 bases and J lost 4; bases outside the gene matches: 7. The V gene's germline CDR1 is MDHEN and CDR2 SYDVKM. The CDR3 consists of 14 residues.

This clonotype occurred many times. The gene calls are TRBV19 and TRBJ2-5; 12 nucleotides match TRBD2. The CDR3 has 17 amino acids. V trimming: 1 base; J trimming: 0 bases; junction bases outside the gene matches: 3. Germline V CDR1 and CDR2: LNHDA, SQIVND (reference sequence). The CDR3 DNA sequence: TGTGCCAGTAGTATAGTTACTAGCGGGAGGTACCAAGAGACCCAGTACTTC. Its protein is CASSIVTSGRYQETQYF.

This clonotype was detected many times. The chain recombines TRBV6-2 or TRBV6-3 with TRBJ1-1, with no clear D. Trimming removed 8 bases from V and 1 base from J, with 14 bases in between. Germline CDR1 reads MNHEY; CDR2 reads SVGEGT. The CDR3 runs to 14 residues. The DNA of the CDR3 is TGTGCCAGCGGAAATAACTGGGGGAACACTGAAGCTTTCTTT. Translating it yields CASGNNWGNTEAFF.

This clonotype was observed a handful of times. This chain uses TRBV6-2 or TRBV6-3 with TRBJ2-4; 11 bases are shared with TRBD2. Losses at the gene ends were 1 base for V and 6 bases for J; bases not matched to a gene: 8. CDR1 is MNHEY, CDR2 SVGEGT, per germline. The CDR3 runs 17 residues. The CDR3 reads CASSYFTSGSEGNIQYF. The CDR3 nucleotides are TGTGCCAGCAGTTACTTTACTAGCGGGAGTGAGGGAAACATTCAGTACTTC.

This clonotype was counted at least ten times. The chain couples TRBV12-3 or TRBV12-4 to TRBJ1-5, with TRBD1 identical over 8 bases. The CDR3 extends over 14 amino acids. V was pared by 3 bases and J by 6 bases, with 4 bases of the junction left unmatched. The CDR3 here is CASSFSGGSQPQHF. The CDR3 DNA is TGTGCCAGCAGTTTTTCAGGGGGCAGTCAGCCCCAGCATTTT.

This clonotype has a handful of counts. This chain links TRBV10-3 with TRBJ2-2; possibly TRBD2 for D (6 bases). The V gene lost 11 bases and the J gene lost 7 bases, with 20 bases spanning the gap. The germline V gene has CDR1 ENHRY and CDR2 SYGVKD. This CDR3 comprises 14 residues. CDR3 bases: TGTGCCGCTCGGGGGTCGGACCCCAGCGGGGAGCTGTTTTTT. The encoded protein is CAARGSDPSGELFF.

This clonotype showed up many times. The V and J genes are TRBV7-8 and TRBJ1-2, with 8 bases that match TRBD1. CDR1 and CDR2 (germline): SGHVS, FQNEAQ. There are 13 residues in the CDR3. The junction had 3 bases not matched to a gene; V was cut back by 3 bases and J by 6 bases. CDR3 loop: CASSLGQENGYTF. The CDR3 DNA sequence: TGTGCCAGCAGCTTGGGACAGGAAAATGGCTACACCTTC.

This clonotype was seen many times. The genes are TRBV28 and TRBJ2-7; D assignment may be TRBD1 or TRBD2 (5 bases each). Germline V gene data show CDR1 as MDHEN and CDR2 as SYDVKM. V lost 5 bases to trimming and J lost 0 bases, with 14 bases between them. This CDR3 has 15 residues. The DNA of the CDR3 is TGTGCCAGCAGTCGTATTGAGGGGAGCTCCTACGAGCAGTACTTC. Residues: CASSRIEGSSYEQYF.

J is TRBJ1-1 and V is TRBV30; D is perhaps TRBD1 (6 bases). Trimming cost V 0 bases and J 8 bases, with 10 bases left between them. From germline, CDR1 is GTSNPN and CDR2 SVGIG (reference sequence). The CDR3 covers 12 residues. The CDR3 reads CAWSVPGTEAFF. DNA of the CDR3: TGTGCCTGGAGTGTACCCGGGACAGAAGCTTTCTTT.

The count of this clonotype is one. This chain uses TRBV6-1 with TRBJ2-1, with 10 positions matching TRBD2. Germline assignment: CDR1 MNHNS and CDR2 SASEGT. V shed 9 bases, J shed 2 bases, and the junction held 13 bases outside the gene matches. The CDR3 loop spans 17 amino acids. CDR3 bases: TGTGCCAGTTGCGATCTAGCGGGAGTCGGGACCTACAATGAGCAGTTCTTC. Amino acid sequence: CASCDLAGVGTYNEQFF.

The genes are TRBV29-1 and TRBJ1-4; 8 bases line up with TRBD1. This CDR3 has 14 amino acids. The J segment lost 7 bases and the V segment lost 4 bases, leaving 8 bases of the junction unmatched. The V gene's germline CDR1 is SQVTM and CDR2 ANQGSEA. CDR3 sequence reads: CSVATGGHGEKLFF. The CDR3 DNA follows: TGCAGCGTTGCTACAGGGGGGCACGGTGAAAAACTGTTTTTT.

CDR3 in amino acids: CSARDGGGTYEQYF. The DNA for the CDR3 is TGCAGTGCTAGAGATGGCGGGGGAACCTACGAGCAGTACTTC. The V call is TRBV20-1, the J call TRBJ2-7; 7 bases align to TRBD2. The CDR3 consists of 14 residues. The V gene end was trimmed by 0 bases and the J gene end by 2 bases; junction bases not matched to a gene: 4. Germline V gene lookup returns CDR1 DFQATT and CDR2 SNEGSKA (reference sequence).

The rearrangement joins TRBV6-2 or TRBV6-3 to TRBJ2-1; tentative D call: TRBD2 (5 bases). The germline V gene has CDR1 MNHEY and CDR2 SVGEGT. This CDR3 region has 17 residues. The V gene lost 0 bases and the J gene lost 6 bases, with 18 bases spanning the gap. The CDR3 region is CASSYSRRSGLGNEQFF. The CDR3 region has the DNA TGTGCCAGCAGTTACTCGAGAAGGAGCGGTTTAGGCAATGAGCAGTTCTTC.